The 7 T cell receptor beta chains presented below share a single source sample, sequenced in a study of T cells in Graves' hyperthyroidism and ophthalmopathy. It was RNA transcripts that yielded the amplified TCR beta CDR3 regions. HTBI primers drove first-round RT-PCR of the TCR CDR3. TCRdb reanalysed the multiplex PCR reads using MiXCR and keeps one entry per CDR3 protein. The sample shows about 500,000 distinct CDR3 sequences, approximately 16% of them seen only once. Sequenced: blood. These receptors originate from a woman younger than 35 with Graves' hyperthyroidism.

This clonotype was seen a single time. The V and J genes are TRBV18 and TRBJ2-3, with D uncertain. The CDR3 spans 14 residues. The V end lost 3 bases, the J end lost 0 bases, and 7 bases lay between the germline ends. Germline loops: CDR1 KGHSH, CDR2 LQKENI. The CDR3 spells CASSPSISTDTQYF. CDR3 DNA sequence: TGTGCCAGCTCACCCTCGATTAGCACAGATACGCAGTATTTT.

V gene TRBV6-1 combines with J gene TRBJ1-2, with a tentative D call TRBD1 (5 bases). Germline values: CDR1 MNHNS, CDR2 SASEGT. The V and J ends lost 4 bases and 0 bases respectively, with 12 bases between them. CDR3 size: 15 residues. CDR3 sequence: CASSASPTANYGYTF. The CDR3 nucleotides are TGTGCCAGCAGTGCCAGCCCGACAGCTAACTATGGCTACACCTTC.

This clonotype was recorded many times. This chain links TRBV18 with TRBJ1-4; D may be TRBD1 (5 bases). Germline CDR1 is KGHSH and CDR2 is LQKENI. The CDR3 has 14 residues. Between the trimmed V and J ends, which lost 0 bases and 10 bases, there was a span of 12 bases. DNA for the CDR3: TGTGCCAGCTCACCACCCCGAGGGCAGGGAAAACTGTTTTTT. Translation: CASSPPRGQGKLFF.

This clonotype was recorded a few times. This rearrangement joins TRBV12-3 or TRBV12-4 to TRBJ1-3; D uncertain. V lost 10 bases, J lost 0 bases, and 19 bases lay in between. CDR3 size: 16 residues. Here the CDR3 reads CATRTENPFSGNTIYF. In DNA form, the CDR3 reads TGTGCCACCAGGACCGAAAACCCATTCTCTGGAAACACCATATATTTT.

V gene TRBV7-2 combines with J gene TRBJ2-5; the match to TRBD1 covers 8 bases. V lost 5 bases, J lost 5 bases, and 7 bases stayed unmatched. Germline V gene sequence: CDR1 SGHTA, CDR2 FQGNSA. The CDR3 is made up of 14 amino acids. CDR3 bases: TGTGCCAGCAGCGCCAGGGGGCGCCTTGAGACCCAGTACTTC. Residues: CASSARGRLETQYF.

This clonotype has a count of ten or more. The chain carries TRBV27 and TRBJ1-1; D might be TRBD1 (5 bases). The CDR3 length is 15 residues. V was clipped by 7 bases and J by 6 bases, with 21 bases between them. CDR1 and CDR2 from the germline V gene are MNHEY and SMNVEV (reference sequence). CDR3 DNA: TGTGCCAGCACCCCCGTGTGGGGGATAAACCCTGAAGCTTTCTTT. Protein product: CASTPVWGINPEAFF.

This clonotype was counted between two and nine times. The V call is TRBV20-1, the J call TRBJ2-7, with 7 bases identical to TRBD2. Germline V CDR1 and CDR2: DFQATT, SNEGSKA (reference sequence). This CDR3 is built from 15 residues. With V trimmed by 5 bases and J by 1 base, 11 bases remained unmatched. The CDR3 is CSAQGGRGRSYEQYF. The CDR3 nucleotides are TGCAGTGCTCAGGGAGGGCGGGGGAGATCCTACGAGCAGTACTTC.